The T cell receptor beta chain under discussion was sequenced for a study of shared clonotypes between healthy human individuals (dated by TCRdb to the early 2020s). Describing the broader study: A couple of women and a few men aged 18 to 49 years were included in the cohort. Different laboratories and diverse techniques were used to prepare libraries and sequence TCR repertoires, to increase sequencing depth and limit assay-specific biases. Blood TCR repertoires of about five healthy adults were deeply sequenced to estimate repertoire size and the extent of clonotype sharing between individuals. Each donor's leukapheresis produced roughly between roughly 0.85 and 10 billion PBMCs. For each donor, CD4 naive and CD4 memory were each run on three plates, CD8 naive on two plates, and CD8 memory on one plate.

CDR1 is given as LGHNA and CDR2 as YSLEER, both from the germline V gene. The CDR3, from cysteine to phenylalanine, totals 14 residues. Only the CDR3 region is kept as DNA, spanning 42 bases read in frame from base 1. The junction shows trimming of 4 bases on V and 9 bases on J, and the gene matches do not reach 8 bases of it. The donors were healthy, HIV-negative adults with no recently reported acute infections or vaccinations. Only Caucasian adults living in Nashville, Tennessee, USA were represented among the donors. CD4+ T cells were enriched through magnetic negative selection, after which naive cells were positively selected on CD45RA and the remaining negative fraction served as the memory subset. Blood was collected by leukapheresis, and PBMCs were isolated by Ficoll-Histopaque density gradient centrifugation and then cryopreserved in liquid nitrogen vapor phase. Analytical flow cytometry was used to check the purity and quantity of every magnetically sorted T cell population. Each sorted fraction had its genomic DNA isolated and then quantified by UV absorbance on a Nanodrop 2000c.

Using the deep immunoSEQ assay, multiplex PCR amplified TCR CDR3 regions from genomic DNA. For each cell subset, the extracted genomic DNA was distributed evenly across all wells of several immunoSEQ 96-well plates, and each plate served as one replicate. For sorted subsets, 150 to 250 ng of genomic DNA, equivalent to around 31,000 T cell genomes, went into each replicate PCR. Purified libraries were quantified with a Qubit 3.0 fluorometer, sized on a Bioanalyzer 2100, and re-quantified with the KAPA Library Quantification kit. Every immunoSEQ 96-well plate was sequenced on a separate single-read 150-cycle Illumina NextSeq 550 flow cell. Per the authors' processing: The immunoSEQ output contained only junctional sequences without quality scores, so filtering could not match that applied to full-length reads. To assign V/J genes and CDR3, sequences were annotated using PyIR, a Python wrapper for IgBLAST v1.9, with IMGT germline references. Reads with weak V/J assignments (E-value above 1e-6), missing CDR3, stop codons, out-of-frame junctions, or ambiguous translated residues were removed. V3J clonotypes were defined as sequences sharing an identical inferred V gene, J gene, and CDR3 amino acid sequence. Percentage overlap between repertoires was calculated by dividing the number of shared unique clonotypes by the size of the smaller repertoire. Repertoire richness was assessed with RTK rarefaction, the Chao1 estimator, and Recon v2.1 estimates of unobserved clonotypes. For all TCRbeta clonotypes obtained by the gDNA method from four donors, generation probabilities were computed with OLGA. Imported from immuneACCESS, the table was reduced by TCRdb to in-frame sequences with V and J called. These copies leave out some clones; in studies compared against another copy, an unresolved V gene accounts for under half, and the cause of the remainder is not known. That table is the source of V, J and clone size, and D and trimming were worked out from the DNA. This sample comprises about 1.1 million clones, around 82% of them detected only once. The top ten constitute about 0.52% of the sample.

As to this clone: Its cognate antigen has yet to be identified. No clone much larger than this one lies a single base away; base qualities are absent.

Findings and caveats that apply to the study as a whole: Based on pairwise subsampling, the degree of clonotype sharing among donors was expected to be affected by sequencing depth. Higher generation probabilities were observed for clonotypes shared by all four sorted-subset donors than for non-shared clonotypes. The small number of donors limited the genetic and exposure-history diversity represented. Naive subsets generally had larger estimated clonotype richness than memory subsets did. Even with the large sequencing depth, rarefaction of the sorted-subset datasets indicated that sequencing was incomplete. Sampling was limited to blood, and TCR repertoires in tissue likely differ from TCR repertoires in blood. Sharing across a handful of donors was observed for about 5% of naive CD4, over 3% of naive CD8, about 2.3% of memory CD4, and about 0.38% of memory CD8 clonotypes.

This receptor was taken from a man younger than 35 in good health. Some clones in this sample may be carry-over from other donors' samples. Sequenced input: memory CD4+ T cells from PBMCs. Explained via the paper, the cell subset or site label denotes: CD45RA-negative fraction. In this chain, TRBV4-3 is recombined with TRBJ2-1; 8 central nucleotides agree with TRBD1. The nucleotide sequence is TGCGCCAGCAGCCGGCAGGGAACAGGGGGTGAGCAGTTCTTC. Its amino acids are CASSRQGTGGEQFF.